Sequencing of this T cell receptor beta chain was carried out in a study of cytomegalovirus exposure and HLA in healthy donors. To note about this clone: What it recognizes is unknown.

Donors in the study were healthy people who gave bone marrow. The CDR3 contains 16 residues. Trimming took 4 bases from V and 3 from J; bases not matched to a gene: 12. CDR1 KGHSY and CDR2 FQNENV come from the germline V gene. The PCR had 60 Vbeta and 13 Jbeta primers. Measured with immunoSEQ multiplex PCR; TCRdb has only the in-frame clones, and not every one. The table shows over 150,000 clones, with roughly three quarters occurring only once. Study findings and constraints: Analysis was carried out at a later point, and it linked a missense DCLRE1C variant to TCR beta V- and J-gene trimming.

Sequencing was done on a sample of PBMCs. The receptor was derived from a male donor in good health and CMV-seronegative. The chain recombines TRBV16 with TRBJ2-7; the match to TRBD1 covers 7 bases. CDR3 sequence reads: CASSPTGRTGFYEQYF. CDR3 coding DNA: TGTGCCAGCAGCCCGACCGGGCGGACAGGCTTCTACGAGCAGTACTTC.